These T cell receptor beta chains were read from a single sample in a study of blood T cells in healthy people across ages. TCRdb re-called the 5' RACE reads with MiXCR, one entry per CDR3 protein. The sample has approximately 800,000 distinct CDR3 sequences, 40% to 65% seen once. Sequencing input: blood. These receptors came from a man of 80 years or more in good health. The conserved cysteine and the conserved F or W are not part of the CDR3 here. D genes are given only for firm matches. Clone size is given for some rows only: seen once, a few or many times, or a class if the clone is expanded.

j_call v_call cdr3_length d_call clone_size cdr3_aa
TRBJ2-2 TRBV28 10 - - ASGLATGELF
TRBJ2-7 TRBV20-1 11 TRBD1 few SARKTGTYEQY
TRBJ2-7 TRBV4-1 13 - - ASSQGPTESYEQY
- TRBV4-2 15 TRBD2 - ASSRDPAGAGQETQY
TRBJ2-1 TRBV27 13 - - ASSSLEDSYNEQF
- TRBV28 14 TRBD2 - ASSLTSSGIYNEQY
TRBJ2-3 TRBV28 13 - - ASSFWGAAGDTQY
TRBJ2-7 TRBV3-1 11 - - ASSQRGEGQQY
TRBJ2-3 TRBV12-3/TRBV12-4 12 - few ASTRRTGGRYAY
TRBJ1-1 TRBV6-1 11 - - ASSGPGSTEAF
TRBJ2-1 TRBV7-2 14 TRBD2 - ASSSVTSGRRYEQF
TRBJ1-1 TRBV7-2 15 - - ASSSRSGVGMNTEAF
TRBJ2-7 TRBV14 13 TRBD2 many ASSQDGRGWYEQY
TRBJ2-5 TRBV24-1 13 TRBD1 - ATSEQGNIQETQY
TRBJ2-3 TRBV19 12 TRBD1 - ASSIGTGTDTQY
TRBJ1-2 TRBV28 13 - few ATTRWGQPNYGYT
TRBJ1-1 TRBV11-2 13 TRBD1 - ASSPGTAFGTEAF
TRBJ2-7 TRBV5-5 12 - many ASSLLSRNYEQY
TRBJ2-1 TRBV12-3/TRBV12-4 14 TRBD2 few ASSTGTSGGYNEQF
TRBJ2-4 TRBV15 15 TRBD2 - ATSSLAGAVAKNIQY
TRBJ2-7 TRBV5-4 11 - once ASSLGPSDEQY
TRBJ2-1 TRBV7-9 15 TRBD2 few ASSPRQASGAYNEQF
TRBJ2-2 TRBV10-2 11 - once ASGVRRSGELF
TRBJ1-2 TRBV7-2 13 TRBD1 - ASSSWTGDYYGYT
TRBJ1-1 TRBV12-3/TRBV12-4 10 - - ASTAGPGEAF
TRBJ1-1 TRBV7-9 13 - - ASSPRQILNTEAF
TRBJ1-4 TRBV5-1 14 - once ASSLAAGIGGEKLF
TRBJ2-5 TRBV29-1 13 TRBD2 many SVGGVLADQETQY